This T cell receptor (beta chain) was identified during a study of tumor-infiltrating lymphocytes in primary liver carcinoma. Study-wide context: Measuring roughly 4 to 10 cm across, the tumors were staged as T1-T3 N0M0. Samples had roughly 3.65 to 7.5 million productive TCRbeta reads, comparable between tissue types.

For blood RNA, unsorted whole blood served as the source, and germline DNA was extracted too. Blood samples of approximately 3.6 milliliters were drawn preoperatively. Unmatched junction bases numbered 13, after V lost 0 bases and J lost 6 bases. The germline V gene encodes CDR1 SGHRS and CDR2 YFSETQ. This CDR3 has 18 residues. Making TCR beta cDNA involved 400 to 600 ng total RNA and a constant-region primer. Library construction for TCR beta comprised three nested multiplex PCR rounds performed with slightly modified ARM-PCR. In the first two PCR rounds, TRBV1-TRBV30 forward primers were paired with a C-beta reverse primer, and each round lasted 10 cycles. TCRdb re-analysed the multiplex PCR reads in MiXCR, keeping a single row per CDR3 protein. The sample yields 200,000 or so distinct CDR3 sequences, less than 75% seen once.

This receptor was taken from a woman between 55 and 75 years old with primary liver carcinoma and hepatitis B virus infection. The sample was peripheral blood. The gene calls are TRBV5-1 and TRBJ2-1; 9 positions match TRBD2. This CDR3 reads CASSLGFTNLAGVNEQFF. CDR3 coding DNA: TGCGCCAGCAGCTTGGGATTCACCAATTTAGCGGGAGTCAATGAGCAGTTCTTC.